These T cell receptor beta chains were read from a single sample in a study of blood T cell repertoires in COVID-19. TCRdb's table, derived via immunoSEQ multiplex PCR, lists solely in-frame clones and lacks some. The sample carries approximately 320,000 clones, 70% to 90% recorded once. Input material: peripheral blood. The receptor source for this set is a human donor in a cohort sampled during active COVID-19. CDR3s include the opening cysteine and the closing phenylalanine or tryptophan. The D gene is left open where the match is weak. Only some rows state a clone size, as once, few, many or a class for expanded clones.

d_call j_call v_call clone_size cdr3_aa cdr3_nt
TRBD1 TRBJ2-7 TRBV30 - CAWSLGQGMSYEQYF TGTGCCTGGAGTTTAGGACAGGGGATGTCCTACGAGCAGTACTTC
- TRBJ1-2 TRBV15 few CATTQGNYGYTF TGTGCCACTACGCAGGGAAACTATGGCTACACCTTC
TRBD1 TRBJ2-7 TRBV4-2 - CASSQFGGQGVYEQYF TGTGCCAGCAGCCAGTTTGGGGGACAGGGGGTTTACGAGCAGTACTTC
- TRBJ1-3 TRBV9 - CASSVGGIGNTIYF TGTGCCAGCAGCGTAGGAGGGATTGGAAACACCATATATTTT
- TRBJ1-2 TRBV30 - CAYHNSRTAGVATYGYTF TGTGCCTACCACAACAGCAGGACAGCAGGGGTAGCGACCTATGGCTACACCTTC
- TRBJ1-2 TRBV27 - CASSLFSGTHYGYTF TGTGCCAGCAGTTTATTTTCTGGGACTCACTATGGCTACACCTTC
TRBD2 TRBJ2-3 TRBV11-2 - CASSPRYRGGARDTQYF TGTGCCAGCAGCCCCAGATACCGCGGGGGGGCAAGAGATACGCAGTATTTT
- TRBJ1-2 TRBV7-9 - CASSRGQIYGYTF TGTGCCAGCAGCCGGGGACAAATCTATGGCTACACCTTC
TRBD1 TRBJ1-4 TRBV5-5 few CASSTHPTGSVEKLFF TGTGCCAGCAGCACTCATCCGACAGGGTCAGTTGAAAAACTGTTTTTT
- TRBJ1-1 TRBV19 - CASSMRAEYMNTEAFF TGTGCCAGTAGTATGAGGGCAGAATACATGAACACTGAAGCTTTCTTT
- TRBJ1-3 TRBV19 - CASSSGAGNTIYF TGTGCCAGTAGTTCGGGGGCTGGAAACACCATATATTTT
TRBD1 TRBJ2-7 TRBV19 - CASSRTGGDAPEQYF TGTGCCAGTAGTAGGACAGGGGGCGATGCTCCCGAGCAGTACTTC
TRBD2 TRBJ2-1 TRBV5-1 once CASRYPGLGVSGEQFF TGCGCCAGCAGATACCCGGGACTAGGAGTTTCGGGTGAGCAGTTCTTC
TRBD1 TRBJ1-1 TRBV7-6 - CASSPGRDRAVRNTEAFF TGTGCCAGCAGCCCCGGGAGGGACAGGGCGGTGAGGAACACTGAAGCTTTCTTT
- TRBJ1-1 TRBV7-8 - CASSLSGFTVTEAFF TGTGCCAGCAGCTTATCAGGCTTTACCGTCACTGAAGCTTTCTTT
TRBD1 TRBJ1-2 TRBV2 - CASRGGTGFAGYTF TGTGCCAGCAGGGGGGGGACAGGGTTTGCTGGCTACACCTTC
- TRBJ2-7 TRBV12-3/TRBV12-4 - CASSFPPRGEQYF TGTGCCAGCAGTTTTCCCCCAAGGGGCGAGCAGTACTTC
- TRBJ2-7 TRBV5-5 - CASSLVAFYEQYF TGTGCCAGCAGCTTGGTAGCTTTTTACGAGCAGTACTTC
- TRBJ2-5 TRBV5-1 - CASSLYGTQDQETQYF TGCGCCAGCAGCTTGTATGGCACACAAGACCAAGAGACCCAGTACTTC
TRBD1 TRBJ2-2 TRBV5-1 - CASSYRQGLNTGELFF TGCGCCAGCAGCTACAGACAGGGGCTTAACACCGGGGAGCTGTTTTTT
TRBD2 TRBJ2-3 TRBV19 - CASSIGLAGLVGTDTQYF TGTGCCAGTAGTATTGGCCTAGCGGGGCTCGTTGGCACAGATACGCAGTATTTT
- TRBJ2-3 TRBV12-5 once CASGLKVGGLSYTDTQYF TGTGCTAGTGGTTTGAAGGTAGGAGGACTTTCCTACACAGATACGCAGTATTTT
- TRBJ2-3 TRBV5-1 - CASSLTIVADTQYF TGCGCCAGCAGCTTGACTATTGTCGCAGATACGCAGTATTTT
- TRBJ1-1 TRBV29-1 once CSVVPDTNTEAFF TGCAGCGTTGTGCCGGACACAAACACTGAAGCTTTCTTT